The source of this T cell receptor (beta chain) is a study of T cell repertoires in cytomegalovirus infection. The wider study: Recently identified HLA-C-restricted CMV epitopes were used, and well-studied HLA-B-restricted CMV epitopes were used as well. Points from the study as a whole: Cumulative public TCR beta family frequency identified carriers of CMV plus the relevant HLA.

This clonotype was recorded at least ten times. Its antigen is not identified. TCRdb redid the calling of the reads with MiXCR, one entry per CDR3 protein. In the table there are 70,000 or so distinct CDR3 sequences, around 28% of which are singletons. This receptor was obtained from a human donor in good health (CMV status not recorded). Some clones in this sample may be carry-over from other donors' samples. Sequences were derived from CD8+ T cells from cultured PBMCs, sampled from culture after CMV antigen stimulation.

CDR3 residues: CASSIGGKPHEAFF. The CDR3, as DNA: TGTGCCAGTAGTATAGGAGGGAAACCTCATGAAGCTTTCTTT. This chain uses TRBV19 with TRBJ1-1; D is undetermined. Germline loops: CDR1 LNHDA, CDR2 SQIVND (reference sequence). The germline V and J ends were trimmed by 1 base and 7 bases, with 13 bases remaining between them. The length of the CDR3 is 14 residues. The full variable domain, in which reference TRBV19 and TRBJ1-1 provide the parts outside the CDR3, is DGGITQSPKYLFRKEGQNVTLSCEQNLNHDAMYWYRQDPGQGLRLIYYSQIVNDFQKGDIAEGYSVSREKKESFPLTVTSAQKNPTAFYLCASSIGGKPHEAFFGQGTRLTVV.